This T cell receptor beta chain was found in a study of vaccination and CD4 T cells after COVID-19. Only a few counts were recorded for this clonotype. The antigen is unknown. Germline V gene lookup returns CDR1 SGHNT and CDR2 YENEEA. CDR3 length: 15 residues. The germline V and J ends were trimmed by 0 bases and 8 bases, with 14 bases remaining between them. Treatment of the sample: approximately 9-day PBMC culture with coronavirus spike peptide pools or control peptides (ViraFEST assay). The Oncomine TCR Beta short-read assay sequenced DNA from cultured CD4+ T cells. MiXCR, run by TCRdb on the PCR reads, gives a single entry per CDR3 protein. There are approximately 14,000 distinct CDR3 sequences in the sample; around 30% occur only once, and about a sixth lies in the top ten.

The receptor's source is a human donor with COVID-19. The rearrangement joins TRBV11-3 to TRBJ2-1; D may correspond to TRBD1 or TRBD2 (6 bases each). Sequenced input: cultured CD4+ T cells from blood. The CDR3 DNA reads TGTGCCAGCAGCTTAGAAGTGGGGGGCTCCCATGAGCAGTTCTTC. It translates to CASSLEVGGSHEQFF.